This T cell receptor beta chain was identified in a study of blood T cell repertoires in COVID-19. Sequencing was performed with immunoSEQ multiplex PCR; in TCRdb, only in-frame clones are kept and a portion is missing. The data show some 250,000 clones, about 83% seen once. The sequencing sample was made of peripheral blood. This TCR derives from a man aged 25 to 40 who had recovered from COVID-19.

This CDR3 reads CSVLTSGSYEQYF. CDR3 in DNA: TGCAGCGTTTTGACTAGCGGGAGCTACGAGCAGTACTTC. The chain employs TRBV29-1 and TRBJ2-7; 12 bases match TRBD2. Germline assignment: CDR1 SQVTM and CDR2 ANQGSEA. The CDR3 contains 13 residues. With 5 bases clipped from V and 3 bases from J, the junction kept 2 bases outside the gene matches.